The 11 T cell receptor beta chains given below trace back to one sample, sequenced in a study of shared clonotypes between healthy human individuals. Assay used: immunoSEQ multiplex PCR; TCRdb lists only in-frame clones, some missing. The sample records 850,000 to 1,200,000 clones, around four fifths being singletons. The sample consisted of memory CD4+ T cells sorted from blood. Subset: CD45RA-negative fraction. The source of these receptors is a young man in good health.

The genes are TRBV7-9 and TRBJ2-7; the match to TRBD1 covers 7 bases. J was trimmed by 2 bases and V by 2 bases; bases with no gene match: 9. The CDR3 has 16 amino acids. CDR1 SEHNR and CDR2 FQNEAQ come from the germline V gene (reference sequence). The CDR3 DNA sequence: TGTGCCAGCAGCTTACCTGGCGTAGGGGGCGCCTACGAGCAGTACTTC. It encodes CASSLPGVGGAYEQYF.

To note about this clone: Other DNA sequences in the same sample also yield this CDR3. V and J are TRBV5-4 and TRBJ1-3; D ambiguous. Germline assignment: CDR1 SGHNT and CDR2 YYREEE (reference sequence). The CDR3 is 15 amino acids. With 0 bases removed from V and 4 bases from J, the gap between germline ends came to 11 bases. The CDR3 region is CASSLGSGSGNTIYF. CDR3 coding DNA: TGTGCCAGCAGCTTGGGTTCGGGATCCGGAAACACCATATATTTT.

This sequence joins TRBV30 and TRBJ2-5; D is possibly TRBD2 (5 bases). Germline loops: CDR1 GTSNPN, CDR2 SVGIG (reference sequence). This CDR3 has 12 amino acids. Trimming shortened V by 1 base and J by 2 bases, and 5 bases separated the two germline ends. The DNA of the CDR3 is TGTGCCTGGAGTGGGACTCAAGAGACCCAGTACTTC. It specifies CAWSGTQETQYF.

The rearrangement uses TRBV7-2 and TRBJ2-2; D gene ambiguous. CDR3 length: 16 residues. The germline CDR1 and CDR2 sequences are SGHTA and FQGNSA. V was clipped by 3 bases and J by 3 bases, with 14 bases between them. The DNA of the CDR3 is TGTGCCAGCAGCTTGGATCCCGTCCGATACACCGGGGAGCTGTTTTTT. Residues: CASSLDPVRYTGELFF.

CDR3 amino acids: CASSLGQGGYTF. As DNA, the CDR3 is TGTGCCAGCAGCTTAGGCCAGGGTGGCTACACCTTC. The gene calls are TRBV11-1 and TRBJ1-2, with D possibly matching TRBD1 (5 bases). In germline, CDR1 is SGHAT, CDR2 FQDESV (reference sequence). The CDR3 sequence is 12 residues long. V lost 1 base and J 7 bases, leaving 7 bases between the germline ends. Full variable domain (missing parts from reference TRBV11-1 and TRBJ1-2): EAEVAQSPRYKITEKSQAVAFWCDPISGHATLYWYRQILGQGPELLVQFQDESVVDDSQLPKDRFSAERLKGVDSTLKIQPAELGDSAMYLCASSLGQGGYTFGSGTRLTVV.

J is TRBJ1-2 and V is TRBV15; D might be TRBD1 (5 bases). V dropped 0 bases and J dropped 7 bases, with 15 bases sitting between them. The CDR3 has 15 residues. Germline CDR1 is LNHNV and CDR2 is YYDKDF (reference sequence). CDR3 bases: TGTGCCACCAGCAGAGAGCCATCAGGGCTCGGTGGCTACACCTTC. It yields the protein CATSREPSGLGGYTF.

The gene calls are TRBV30 and TRBJ1-5; the D gene is possibly TRBD1 (5 bases). This CDR3 comprises 13 residues. Trimming shortened V by 2 bases and J by 7 bases, and 12 bases separated the two germline ends. Looked up from germline, CDR1 is GTSNPN and CDR2 is SVGIG (reference sequence). CDR3 nucleotide sequence: TGTGCCTGGAGTACGGGGGTCGGACAGCCCCAGCATTTT. As protein: CAWSTGVGQPQHF. The full variable domain, rest sourced from reference TRBV30 and TRBJ1-5, is SQTIHQWPATLVQPVGSPLSLECTVEGTSNPNLYWYRQAAGRGLQLLFYSVGIGQISSEVPQNLSASRPQDRQFILSSKKLLLSDSGFYLCAWSTGVGQPQHFGDGTRLSIL.

For this clone: This sequence may be a read error, since a much larger clone differs from it by one base. The CDR3 sequence: CANSSPGSNQPQHF. In nucleotides, the CDR3 is TGTGCCAACAGTTCCCCCGGAAGCAATCAGCCCCAGCATTTT. The gene calls are TRBV28 and TRBJ1-5; unclear D gene. The CDR3 has 14 residues. Germline CDR1 reads MDHEN; CDR2 reads SYDVKM.

This chain uses TRBV6-1 with TRBJ1-3, with 8 bases fitting TRBD1. Unmatched junction bases numbered 12, after V lost 4 bases and J lost 7 bases. The length of the CDR3 is 16 residues. Germline-derived CDR1 and CDR2 are MNHNS and SASEGT. The CDR3 loop reads CASSGRDRPPGNTIYF. In nucleotides, the CDR3 is TGTGCCAGCAGTGGTCGGGACAGGCCTCCAGGGAACACCATATATTTT.

The gene calls are TRBV30 and TRBJ2-5, with D unclear. Trimming took 4 bases from V and 0 from J, leaving 15 bases between them. Germline V gene lookup returns CDR1 GTSNPN and CDR2 SVGIG (reference sequence). The CDR3 sequence is 15 residues long. CDR3 residues: CAWTTALGNQETQYF. As DNA, the CDR3 is TGTGCCTGGACTACAGCGCTGGGTAACCAAGAGACCCAGTACTTC. Complete variable domain (other parts from reference TRBV30 and TRBJ2-5): SQTIHQWPATLVQPVGSPLSLECTVEGTSNPNLYWYRQAAGRGLQLLFYSVGIGQISSEVPQNLSASRPQDRQFILSSKKLLLSDSGFYLCAWTTALGNQETQYFGPGTRLLVL.

A remark on this clone: Other DNA variants within this sample encode the same CDR3. The J gene is TRBJ2-5, the V gene TRBV5-1; D is undetermined. The CDR3 extends over 14 amino acids. Germline V lookup: CDR1 SGHRS, CDR2 YFSETQ. V lost 0 bases and J lost 5, with 11 bases in between. CDR3 sequence (DNA): TGCGCCAGCAGCTTGGGGGGTCTTGGGGAGACCCAGTACTTC. Translation gives CASSLGGLGETQYF.